The 26 T cell receptor beta chains presented below share a single source sample, sequenced in a study of T cell repertoires in cytomegalovirus infection. Antigen specificity for these receptors is unknown. TCRdb independently ran MiXCR on the reads; one entry per CDR3 protein. The repertoire holds around 71,000 distinct CDR3 sequences, with 20% to 25% as singletons. The sequencing used CD8+ T cells from cultured PBMCs, collected from culture after CMV antigen stimulation. These receptors were collected from a human donor in good health (CMV status not recorded). Some clones in this sample may be carry-over from other donors' samples.

This clonotype was detected a few times. This chain connects TRBV4-1 to TRBJ2-1; a possible D gene is TRBD2 (6 bases). Trimming shortened V by 1 base and J by 4 bases, and 8 bases separated the two germline ends. This CDR3 is built from 14 residues. Germline values: CDR1 MGHRA, CDR2 YSYEKL. The CDR3 is CASSQGGGYNEQFF. In DNA, the CDR3 is TGCGCCAGCAGCCAAGGAGGAGGGTACAATGAGCAGTTCTTC.

This clonotype was counted between two and nine times. This chain uses TRBV6-2 or TRBV6-3 with TRBJ1-5; D perhaps matches TRBD1 (6 bases). With 5 bases removed from V and 3 bases from J, the gap between germline ends came to 23 bases. The CDR3 covers 18 residues. CDR1 MNHEY and CDR2 SVGEGT come from the germline V gene. The CDR3 region is CASSPSGVSGRVNQPQHF. For the CDR3, the DNA is TGTGCCAGCAGTCCCTCAGGGGTCTCGGGTCGCGTCAATCAGCCCCAGCATTTT.

This clonotype has a handful of counts. The chain has TRBV7-8 and TRBJ1-2; D is possibly TRBD1 (5 bases). Germline V gene data show CDR1 as SGHVS and CDR2 as FQNEAQ. This CDR3 is built from 13 residues. V gave up 3 bases and J gave up 8 bases, with 13 bases separating them. CDR3 sequence: CASSFLGVRGYTF. CDR3 coding DNA: TGTGCCAGCAGCTTCCTGGGGGTACGGGGCTACACCTTC.

This clonotype occurred a few times. The chain recombines TRBV29-1 with TRBJ1-2, with D tentatively TRBD1 (5 bases). CDR3 length: 15 amino acids. CDR1 SQVTM and CDR2 ANQGSEA come from the germline V gene. V was trimmed by 0 bases and J by 4 bases, leaving 15 bases between them. The CDR3 here is CSVEEIPPRGYGYTF. The CDR3 DNA sequence: TGCAGCGTTGAAGAGATCCCCCCGAGGGGCTATGGCTACACCTTC.

This clonotype was recorded a few times. The rearrangement uses TRBV12-3 or TRBV12-4 and TRBJ2-7; the D is unclear. Trimming cost V 0 bases and J 2 bases, with 8 bases left between them. The CDR3 length is 14 residues. CDR3 bases: TGTGCCAGCAGTTTAGCGGTCGGAGCCTACGAGCAGTACTTC. The encoded protein is CASSLAVGAYEQYF.

The genes are TRBV6-1 and TRBJ1-4; possibly TRBD1 for D (6 bases). Germline CDR1 and CDR2: MNHNS and SASEGT. The CDR3 sequence is 15 residues long. V dropped 0 bases and J dropped 7 bases, with 12 bases sitting between them. Written as DNA, the CDR3 is TGTGCCAGCAGTGAAGCGGACAGCATTTTTGAAAAACTGTTTTTT. This encodes CASSEADSIFEKLFF.

In this sample, this clonotype turned up a few times. The chain uses TRBV7-2 and TRBJ2-1; no clear D gene. The V gene lost 4 bases and the J gene lost 2 bases, with 3 bases spanning the gap. The CDR3 spans 12 residues. Germline V CDR1 and CDR2: SGHTA, FQGNSA. CDR3 in amino acids: CASSSTYNEQFF. The CDR3 nucleotides read TGTGCCAGCAGCTCTACCTACAATGAGCAGTTCTTC.

Concerning this clonotype: A much larger clone differs by one base, so this may be a read error. This sequence joins TRBV27 and TRBJ1-4; no definite D call. The CDR3 is made up of 15 amino acids. Germline CDR1 is MNHEY and CDR2 is SMNVEV (reference sequence). The V end lost 8 bases, the J end lost 4 bases, and 17 bases lay between the germline ends. The CDR3 DNA sequence: TGTGCCAGCCGTGCCCTACAGAGAAATAATGAAAAACTGTTTTTT. Protein sequence: CASRALQRNNEKLFF.

The rearrangement joins TRBV7-2 to TRBJ2-7, with 12 bases lining up with TRBD2. Germline V lookup: CDR1 SGHTA, CDR2 FQGNSA. The ends lost 5 bases at V and 3 bases at J; junction bases unmatched: 5. The length of the CDR3 is 15 residues. The CDR3, as DNA: TGTGCCAGCAGCGGAGGACTAGCGGGGAACTACGAGCAGTACTTC. It translates to CASSGGLAGNYEQYF. Looking up the rest from reference TRBV7-2 and TRBJ2-7 gives the full variable domain: GAGVSQSPSNKVTEKGKDVELRCDPISGHTALYWYRQSLGQGLEFLIYFQGNSAPDKSGLPSDRFSAERTGGSVSTLTIQRTQQEDSAVYLCASSGGLAGNYEQYFGPGTRLTVT.

This chain joins TRBV7-3 and TRBJ1-4; TRBD1 matches 7 bases. The V gene end was trimmed by 5 bases and the J gene end by 5 bases; junction bases not matched to a gene: 8. Germline-derived CDR1 and CDR2 are SGHTA and FQGTGA. CDR3 length: 15 residues. CDR3 sequence (DNA): TGTGCCAGCAGCCGAGGGACAGCGAAAAATGAAAAACTGTTTTTT. It specifies CASSRGTAKNEKLFF.

This clonotype came up many times. The chain couples TRBV7-7 to TRBJ1-1, with D uncertain. The CDR3 length is 13 residues. V was cut by 2 bases and J by 1 base, with 5 bases left in between. In germline, CDR1 is SSHAT, CDR2 FNYEAQ (reference sequence). The chain's CDR3 is CASSLQWNTEAFF. The CDR3 DNA follows: TGTGCCAGCAGCTTACAGTGGAACACTGAAGCTTTCTTT.

The chain links TRBV27 to TRBJ1-1, with no clear D. With 7 bases removed from V and 4 bases from J, the gap between germline ends came to 10 bases. Germline assignment: CDR1 MNHEY and CDR2 SMNVEV (reference sequence). CDR3 length: 12 residues. The CDR3 is CASMAGGTEAFF. The CDR3 nucleotides read TGTGCCAGCATGGCAGGAGGCACTGAAGCTTTCTTT.

This clonotype occurred a few times. The rearrangement links TRBV7-2 to TRBJ2-3, with 8 bases fitting TRBD1. The CDR3 has 15 residues. The V and J ends lost 5 bases and 2 bases, in that order; junction bases with no gene match: 6. In germline, CDR1 is SGHTA, CDR2 FQGNSA. DNA of the CDR3: TGTGCCAGCAGCCACTACAGGGGGGACACAGATACGCAGTATTTT. Protein: CASSHYRGDTDTQYF.

This clonotype was picked up many times. V usage is TRBV4-2 and J usage is TRBJ2-1; possibly TRBD1 for D (5 bases). This CDR3 has 12 residues. V was clipped by 4 bases and J by 8 bases, with 9 bases between them. Germline V CDR1 and CDR2: LGHNA, YNFKEQ. The CDR3 DNA reads as TGTGCCAGCAGCCGGCAGGGTGATGAGCAGTTCTTC. Translated, it gives CASSRQGDEQFF.

The chain is built from TRBV7-2 and TRBJ2-1; TRBD2 might be the D (7 bases). Per germline, CDR1 SGHTA and CDR2 FQGNSA. The germline V and J ends were trimmed by 0 bases and 4 bases, with 19 bases remaining between them. The CDR3 runs to 18 residues. CDR3 coding DNA: TGTGCCAGCAGCTTAGCGCCAAGGGCGGGGGCCGAATACAATGAGCAGTTCTTC. This codes for CASSLAPRAGAEYNEQFF.

The J gene is TRBJ2-7, the V gene TRBV28, with D possibly matching TRBD1 (6 bases). The CDR3 runs to 14 residues. The V gene lost 2 bases and the J gene lost 6 bases, with 14 bases spanning the gap. The germline V gene encodes CDR1 MDHEN and CDR2 SYDVKM. CDR3 region: CASSLTGTIIEQYF. In DNA form, the CDR3 reads TGTGCCAGCAGTTTAACAGGGACCATAATCGAGCAGTACTTC.

CDR3 DNA sequence: TGTGCCAGCAGTTCCTTCCTTCGAAACACCATATATTTT. Translated: CASSSFLRNTIYF. The rearrangement links TRBV27 to TRBJ1-3; D gene ambiguous. Germline-derived CDR1 and CDR2 are MNHEY and SMNVEV (reference sequence). V was cut by 4 bases and J by 5 bases, with 9 bases left in between. The length of the CDR3 is 13 residues.

This chain uses TRBV6-6 with TRBJ2-5; D possibly uses TRBD1 or TRBD2 (5 bases each). Trimming removed 6 bases at V and 4 bases at J, with 9 bases between. Germline V CDR1 and CDR2: MNHNY, SVGAGI (reference sequence). This CDR3 is 12 amino acids long. The CDR3 spells CASSRDGETQYF. The CDR3 DNA reads TGTGCCAGCAGCCGGGACGGAGAGACCCAGTACTTC.

The chain combines TRBV4-1 with TRBJ1-1, with 9 bases lining up with TRBD1. CDR1 MGHRA and CDR2 YSYEKL come from the germline V gene. The CDR3 has 15 residues. V dropped 3 bases and J dropped 7; count of bases not matched to a gene: 9. The CDR3 sequence: CASSQSRDRAIEAFF. As DNA, the CDR3 is TGCGCCAGCAGCCAGTCCCGGGACAGGGCTATTGAAGCTTTCTTT.

This clonotype was counted only a few times. The chain is built from TRBV20-1 and TRBJ1-5; tentative D call: TRBD1 (5 bases). Trimming stripped 3 bases from V and 6 bases from J, with 9 bases between. The V gene's germline CDR1 is DFQATT and CDR2 SNEGSKA (reference sequence). This CDR3 region has 12 residues. CDR3 residues: CSARNGAQPQHF. DNA for the CDR3: TGCAGTGCTAGGAACGGGGCTCAGCCCCAGCATTTT.

The V and J genes are TRBV4-2 and TRBJ1-1, with D possibly matching TRBD1 (6 bases). This CDR3 spans 14 amino acids. Trimming took 5 bases from V and 6 from J, leaving 16 bases between them. The germline V gene encodes CDR1 LGHNA and CDR2 YNFKEQ. This CDR3 reads CASSTITGSAEAFF. DNA for the CDR3: TGTGCCAGCAGCACTATCACAGGGTCCGCTGAAGCTTTCTTT.

The chain recombines TRBV27 with TRBJ1-1; 9 positions agree with TRBD1. This CDR3 has 14 residues. Trimming cost V 5 bases and J 4 bases; bases outside gene matches: 5. Germline loops: CDR1 MNHEY, CDR2 SMNVEV (reference sequence). CDR3 region: CASSPPGQGTEAFF. CDR3 DNA: TGTGCCAGCAGTCCACCGGGACAGGGCACTGAAGCTTTCTTT.

This clonotype was counted a few times. The CDR3 nucleotides are TGTGCCAGCAGCCTTAGGACTAGCGGGGGTATCTACAATGAGCAGTTCTTC. It encodes CASSLRTSGGIYNEQFF. This chain joins TRBV9 and TRBJ2-1; 13 bases line up with TRBD2. After removal of 4 bases from V and 3 bases from J, the junction contained 7 bases not matched to a gene. The CDR3 is 17 residues long. Looked up from germline, CDR1 is SGDLS and CDR2 is YYNGEE.

The genes are TRBV14 and TRBJ1-1, with D possibly being TRBD1 (5 bases). V lost 3 bases and J 1 base, leaving 15 bases between the germline ends. The CDR3 is 16 residues long. The germline V gene encodes CDR1 SGHDN and CDR2 FVKESK. As DNA, the CDR3 is TGTGCCAGCAGCCACCGGCGGAGGGGAGGGAACACTGAAGCTTTCTTT. The encoded protein is CASSHRRRGGNTEAFF.

This clonotype was detected a few times. V and J are TRBV7-9 and TRBJ2-4; 11 nucleotides align to TRBD1. The CDR3 runs to 15 residues. J lost 3 bases, V lost 3 bases, and 1 base had no gene match. Germline V gives CDR1 SEHNR, CDR2 FQNEAQ (reference sequence). The CDR3 reads CASSLGQGDKNIQYF. In DNA, the CDR3 is TGTGCCAGCAGCTTGGGACAGGGGGACAAAAACATTCAGTACTTC.

CDR3 bases: TGTGCTAGTGGCCGGACAGGGACTCAGCCCCAGCATTTT. It codes for CASGRTGTQPQHF. The J gene is TRBJ1-5, the V gene TRBV12-5; 8 bases match TRBD1. Trimming cost V 6 bases and J 6 bases; bases outside gene matches: 4. The CDR3 extends over 13 amino acids. Germline V gene lookup returns CDR1 LGHNT and CDR2 FRNRAP.